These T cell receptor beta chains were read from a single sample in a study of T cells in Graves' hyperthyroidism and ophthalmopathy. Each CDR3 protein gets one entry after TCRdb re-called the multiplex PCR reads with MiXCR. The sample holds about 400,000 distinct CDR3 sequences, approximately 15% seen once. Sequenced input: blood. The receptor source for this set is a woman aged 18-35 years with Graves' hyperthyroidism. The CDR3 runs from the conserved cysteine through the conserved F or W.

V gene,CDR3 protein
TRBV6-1,CASSEGTGALSGNTIYF
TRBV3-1,CASSPGGGGPRGTQYF
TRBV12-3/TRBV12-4,CASIPGQGAEKLFF
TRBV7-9,CASSIPGVQGDTQYF
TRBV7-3,CASSLYGGNTIYF
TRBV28,CASSPGTGFNHEQFF
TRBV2,CASSAQSENQPQHF
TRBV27,CASSPGQSFNEQFF
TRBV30,CAWSPTSTTQYF
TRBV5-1,CASSSRGITEAFF
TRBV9,CASSASGTLQETQYF
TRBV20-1,CSAEGVNSGNTIYF
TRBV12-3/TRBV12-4,CASSLGGGSYNEQFF
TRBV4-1,CASSQSNPRGPQHF
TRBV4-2,CASSQDGTSDWNEQFF
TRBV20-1,CSASTTGTDTQYF
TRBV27,CASSPRTSGKQETQYF
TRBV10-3,CAISRLGGATSTDTQYF
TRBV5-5,CASSELLYEQYF
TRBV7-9,CASSLGSGPLQETQYF
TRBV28,CAATGGDYGYTF
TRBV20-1,CSARGHLEGYTF
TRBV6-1,CASSELGTGQQPQHF
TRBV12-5,CASGLVLGDRGFGTEAFF
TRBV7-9,CASSWARGGANEQFF
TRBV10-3,CAISERDREPYEQYF
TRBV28,CASSPETEKYF
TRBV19,CANSRRGTSGQETQYF
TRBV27,CASTKKRDPAYEQYF
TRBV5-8,CASSLSTGGFGYTF
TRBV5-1,CASSNRAGTGELFF
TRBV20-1,CSATGGQPSYNEQFF
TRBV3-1,CASSQQGSAGELFF
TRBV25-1,CASSETLGGGGNTEAFF
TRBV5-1,CASSLSPQGRFTGELFF
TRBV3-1,CASSQGLAGGDLQFF
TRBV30,CAVSAGGPVEQYF
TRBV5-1,CASSLSGGLGGDEQYF
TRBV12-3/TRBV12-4,CASSLKVNQPQHF
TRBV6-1,CASSVGTAYEQYF
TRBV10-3,CAISGSLQSNYGYTF
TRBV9,CASSVGIGYEQYF
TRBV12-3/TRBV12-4,CASSPATGKETQYF
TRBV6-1,CASRPALAGARAFF
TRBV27,CASTPGAGVNEKLFF
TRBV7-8,CASSLVPPGLAGVDEQYF
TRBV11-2,CASSLRGRTHYEQYF
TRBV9,CASIKFTGGWVYNEQFF